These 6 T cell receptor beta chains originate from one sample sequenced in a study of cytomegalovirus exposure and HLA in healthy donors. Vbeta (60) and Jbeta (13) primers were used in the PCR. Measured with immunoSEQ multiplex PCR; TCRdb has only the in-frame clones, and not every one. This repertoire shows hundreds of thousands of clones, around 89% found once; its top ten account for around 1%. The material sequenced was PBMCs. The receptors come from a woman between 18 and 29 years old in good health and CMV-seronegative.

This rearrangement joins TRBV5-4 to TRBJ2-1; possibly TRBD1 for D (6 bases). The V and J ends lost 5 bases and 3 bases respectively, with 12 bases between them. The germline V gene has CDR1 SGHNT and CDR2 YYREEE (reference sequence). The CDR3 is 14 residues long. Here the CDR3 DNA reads TGTGCCAGCAGAACGCAGGACAGCTACAATGAGCAGTTCTTC. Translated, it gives CASRTQDSYNEQFF.

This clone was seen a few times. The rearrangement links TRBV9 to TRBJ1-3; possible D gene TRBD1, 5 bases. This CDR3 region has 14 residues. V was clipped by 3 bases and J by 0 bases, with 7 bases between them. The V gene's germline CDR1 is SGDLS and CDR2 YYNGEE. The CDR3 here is CASSGQNSGNTIYF. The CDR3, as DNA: TGTGCCAGCAGCGGACAGAACTCTGGAAACACCATATATTTT.

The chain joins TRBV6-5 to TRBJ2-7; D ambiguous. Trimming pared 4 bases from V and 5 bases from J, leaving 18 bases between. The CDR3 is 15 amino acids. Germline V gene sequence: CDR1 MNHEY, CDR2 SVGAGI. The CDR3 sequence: CASSLATPRTHEQYF. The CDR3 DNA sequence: TGTGCCAGCAGTTTGGCGACCCCTAGAACCCACGAGCAGTACTTC.

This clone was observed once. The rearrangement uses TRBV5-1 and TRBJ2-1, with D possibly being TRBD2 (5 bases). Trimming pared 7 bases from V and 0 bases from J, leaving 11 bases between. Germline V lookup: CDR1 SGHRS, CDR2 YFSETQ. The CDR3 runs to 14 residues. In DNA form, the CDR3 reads TGCGCCAGCCGCCCGGCGGGCTCCTACAATGAGCAGTTCTTC. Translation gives CASRPAGSYNEQFF.

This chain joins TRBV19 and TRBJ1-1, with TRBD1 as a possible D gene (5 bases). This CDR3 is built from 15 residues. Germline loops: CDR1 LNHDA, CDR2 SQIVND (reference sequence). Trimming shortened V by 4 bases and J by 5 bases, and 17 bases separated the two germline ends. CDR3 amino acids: CASSTSGQSRTEAFF. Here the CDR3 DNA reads TGTGCCAGTAGTACCTCAGGGCAATCAAGGACTGAAGCTTTCTTT. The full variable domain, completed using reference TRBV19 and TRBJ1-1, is DGGITQSPKYLFRKEGQNVTLSCEQNLNHDAMYWYRQDPGQGLRLIYYSQIVNDFQKGDIAEGYSVSREKKESFPLTVTSAQKNPTAFYLCASSTSGQSRTEAFFGQGTRLTVV.

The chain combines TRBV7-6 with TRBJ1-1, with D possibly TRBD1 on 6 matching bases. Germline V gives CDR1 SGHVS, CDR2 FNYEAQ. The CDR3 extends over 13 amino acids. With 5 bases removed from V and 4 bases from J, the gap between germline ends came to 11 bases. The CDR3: CASSGNRATEAFF. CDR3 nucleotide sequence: TGTGCCAGCAGCGGTAACAGGGCCACTGAAGCTTTCTTT.